This record looks at one T cell receptor (beta chain) sequence and its context. Its antigen remains unidentified. There are 15 residues in the CDR3. Germline CDR1 reads MNHNS; CDR2 reads SASEGT. Trimming at V came to 0 bases and at J to 4 bases, leaving 2 bases not matched to a gene. Measured with immunoSEQ multiplex PCR; TCRdb has only the in-frame clones, and not every one. The sample carries 120,000 or so clones, roughly 92% recorded once. The source of the sample is a study of T cell responses to AZD1222 COVID-19 vaccine. Study-level findings and limits: Vaccine-associated CD4 TCRs spanned spike, dominant at 160-218 and 743-854. Spike-specific TCR breadth and depth grew following two AZD1222 doses.

The TCR sequence derives from an adult who received the AZD1222 COVID-19 vaccine. This chain uses TRBV6-1 with TRBJ1-4, with 7 bases aligning to TRBD1. The sample was peripheral blood, taken 28 days after the second AZD1222 dose. CDR3 nucleotides: TGTGCCAGCAGTGAAGCCGGACAGGATAATGAAAAACTGTTTTTT. Translated: CASSEAGQDNEKLFF.